The TCR beta chain described here comes from a study of control samples from healthy donors and cancer patients. Only in-frame clones appear in the TCRdb table, and some are missing; sequencing was by immunoSEQ multiplex PCR. The repertoire holds fewer than 200,000 clones, with around 96% as singletons. The V end lost 5 bases, the J end lost 12 bases, and 20 bases lay between the germline ends. Germline CDR1 is SGHAT and CDR2 is FQNNGV. This CDR3 has 15 amino acids. The chain joins TRBV11-2 to TRBJ1-6, with D unresolved. Sequenced sample: blood. This TCR derives from a woman aged 25 to 39 in good health. The CDR3 DNA is TGTGCCAGCAGCCTTATTGGGCGGCGTTTCGTACCCCTCCACTTT. Its translation: CASSLIGRRFVPLHF.